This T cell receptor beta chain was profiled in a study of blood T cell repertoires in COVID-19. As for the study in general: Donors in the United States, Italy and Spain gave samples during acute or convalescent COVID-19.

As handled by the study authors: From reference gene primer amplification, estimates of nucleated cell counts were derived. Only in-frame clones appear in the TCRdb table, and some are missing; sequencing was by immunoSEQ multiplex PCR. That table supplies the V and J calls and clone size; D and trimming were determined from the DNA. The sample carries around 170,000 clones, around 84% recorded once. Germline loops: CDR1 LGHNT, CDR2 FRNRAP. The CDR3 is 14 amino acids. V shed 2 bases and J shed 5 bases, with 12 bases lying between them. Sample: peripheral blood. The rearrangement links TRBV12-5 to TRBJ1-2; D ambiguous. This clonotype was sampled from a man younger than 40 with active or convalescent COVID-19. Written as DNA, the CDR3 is TGTGCTAGTGGTTTGTTCCCAGGAGGTTATGGCTACACCTTC. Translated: CASGLFPGGYGYTF.